This TCR beta chain comes out of a study of blood T cell repertoires in COVID-19. Whole-study context: T cells, B-cell-depleted T cells, or PBMCs supplied cDNA or gDNA.

Points on this clone: This CDR3 is also generated by other DNA sequences in the sample.

Germline lookup yields CDR1 PRHDT and CDR2 FYEKMQ (reference sequence). V dropped 1 base and J dropped 4; count of bases not matched to a gene: 1. This CDR3 spans 14 amino acids. Profiling relied on immunoSEQ multiplex PCR, and the TCRdb table lists in-frame clones only, not all of them. The sample includes 150,000 or so clones, roughly 88% seen only once; the top ten take roughly 8.9%. The source is a woman between 50 and 59 years old with acute or convalescent COVID-19. The chain couples TRBV13 to TRBJ2-1; the match to TRBD2 covers 7 bases. Material: peripheral blood. CDR3 nucleotide sequence: TGTGCCAGCAGCTTAGCGGGGGGTTACAATGAGCAGTTCTTC. Residues: CASSLAGGYNEQFF.